This is a list of T cell receptor beta chains from one sample in a study of CD8+ T cells in alopecia areata. Using immunoSEQ multiplex PCR, the repertoire was profiled, and TCRdb retains in-frame clones only, with some absent. The table shows some 200,000 clones, with just under 60% occurring only once. The sequenced sample was CD4+ T cells sorted from blood, obtained at week 0. These receptors originate from a human donor with alopecia areata. CDR3s include the opening cysteine and the closing phenylalanine or tryptophan. The order of the fields is J gene, V gene, CDR3 protein.

>TRBJ1-1|TRBV29-1
CSVEGGRATEAFF
>TRBJ2-5|TRBV7-2
CASSLLGQGETQYF
>TRBJ2-3|TRBV2
CASRSRDTQYF
>TRBJ2-2|TRBV2
CARGTSGSTGELFF
>TRBJ2-2|TRBV5-1
CASSRDGSNTGELFF
>TRBJ2-5|TRBV5-6
CASSHRQGLETQYF
>TRBJ2-7|TRBV25-1
CASSDPGGDRPYEQYF
>TRBJ1-2|TRBV19
CASSRQGPTAYGYTF
>TRBJ1-1|TRBV27
CASSSTPLAGAFF
>TRBJ1-1|TRBV11-2
CASSLQGAYTEAFF
>TRBJ2-3|TRBV6-6
CASSPVTGTGTQYF
>TRBJ2-1|TRBV25-1
CASICRLAGGKSYNEQFF
>TRBJ1-4|TRBV7-2
CASSLLEEKLFF
>TRBJ1-3|TRBV7-2
CASSLSAGNTIYF
>TRBJ1-2|TRBV30
CAWAGGGNYGYTF
>TRBJ2-5|TRBV7-9
CASSSTETQYF
>TRBJ2-3|TRBV30
CACTTGGGYTDTQYF
>TRBJ2-1|TRBV9
CASSPGPTPRDEQFF
>TRBJ1-1|TRBV29-1
CSTTHSREAFF
>TRBJ1-4|TRBV5-1
CASTFGEGTNEKLFF
>TRBJ1-6|TRBV2
CASSDRERGLSPLHF
>TRBJ1-1|TRBV15
CATSREAFF